This T cell receptor (beta chain) was sequenced for a study of T cell repertoires in cytomegalovirus infection. A single record per CDR3 protein comes from TCRdb applying MiXCR to the reads. The sample has under 150,000 distinct CDR3 sequences; 8.8% are singletons. The sample holds many counts of this clonotype. Trimming took off 5 bases at V and 0 bases at J, with 35 bases between the two ends. CDR1 is SGHTA and CDR2 is FQGNSA in the germline V gene. CDR3 length: 23 residues. This chain joins TRBV7-2 and TRBJ2-1; D is tentatively TRBD1 or TRBD2 (6 bases each). The sample consisted of PBMCs. The clonotype was recovered from a human donor in good health (CMV status not recorded). Some clones in this sample may be carry-over from other donors' samples. The CDR3 DNA reads as TGTGCCAGCAGCACCAAGGGGGTGGGGGGCGGAACAACGCCAGAAAGCTCCTACAATGAGCAGTTCTTC. Protein sequence: CASSTKGVGGGTTPESSYNEQFF. Variable domain in full (rest from reference TRBV7-2 and TRBJ2-1): GAGVSQSPSNKVTEKGKDVELRCDPISGHTALYWYRQSLGQGLEFLIYFQGNSAPDKSGLPSDRFSAERTGGSVSTLTIQRTQQEDSAVYLCASSTKGVGGGTTPESSYNEQFFGPGTRLTVL.